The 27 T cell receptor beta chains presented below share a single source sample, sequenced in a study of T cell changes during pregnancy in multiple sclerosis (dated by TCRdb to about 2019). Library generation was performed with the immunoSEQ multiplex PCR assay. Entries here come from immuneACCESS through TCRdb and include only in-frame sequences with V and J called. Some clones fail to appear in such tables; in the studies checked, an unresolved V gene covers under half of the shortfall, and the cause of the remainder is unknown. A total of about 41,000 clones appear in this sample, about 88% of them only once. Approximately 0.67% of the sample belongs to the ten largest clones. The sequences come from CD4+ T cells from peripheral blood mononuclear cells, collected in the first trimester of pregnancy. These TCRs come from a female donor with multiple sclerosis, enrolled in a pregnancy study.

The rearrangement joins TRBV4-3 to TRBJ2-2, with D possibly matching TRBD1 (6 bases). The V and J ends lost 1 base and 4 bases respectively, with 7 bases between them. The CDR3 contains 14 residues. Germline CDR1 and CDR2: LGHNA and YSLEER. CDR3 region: CASSQAGATGELFF. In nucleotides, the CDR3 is TGCGCCAGCAGCCAAGCAGGGGCCACCGGGGAGCTGTTTTTT.

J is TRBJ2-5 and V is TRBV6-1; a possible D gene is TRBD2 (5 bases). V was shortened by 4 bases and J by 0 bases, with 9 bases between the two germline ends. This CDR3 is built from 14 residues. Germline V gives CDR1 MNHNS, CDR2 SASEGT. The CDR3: CASSVGLYQETQYF. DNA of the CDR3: TGTGCCAGCAGTGTTGGACTGTACCAAGAGACCCAGTACTTC.

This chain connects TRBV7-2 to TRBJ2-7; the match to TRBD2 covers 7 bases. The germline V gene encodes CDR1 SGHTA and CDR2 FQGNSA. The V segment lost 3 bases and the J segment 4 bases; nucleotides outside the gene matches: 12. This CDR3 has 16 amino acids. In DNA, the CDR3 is TGTGCCAGCAGCTTCGGGGCGGGAGAGTCGAAGTACGAGCAGTACTTC. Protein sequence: CASSFGAGESKYEQYF.

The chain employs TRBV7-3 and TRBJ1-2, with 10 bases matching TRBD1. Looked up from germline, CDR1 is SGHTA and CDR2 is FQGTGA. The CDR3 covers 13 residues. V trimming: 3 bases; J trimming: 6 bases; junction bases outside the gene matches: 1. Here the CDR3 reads CASSFGTGDGYTF. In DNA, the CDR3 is TGTGCCAGCAGCTTCGGGACAGGGGATGGCTACACCTTC.

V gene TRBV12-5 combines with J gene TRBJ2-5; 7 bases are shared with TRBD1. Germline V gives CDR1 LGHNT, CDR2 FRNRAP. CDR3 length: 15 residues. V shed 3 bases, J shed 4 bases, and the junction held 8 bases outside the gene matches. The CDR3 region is CASGFGQVGAETQYF. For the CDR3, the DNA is TGTGCTAGTGGTTTTGGACAGGTTGGAGCAGAGACCCAGTACTTC.

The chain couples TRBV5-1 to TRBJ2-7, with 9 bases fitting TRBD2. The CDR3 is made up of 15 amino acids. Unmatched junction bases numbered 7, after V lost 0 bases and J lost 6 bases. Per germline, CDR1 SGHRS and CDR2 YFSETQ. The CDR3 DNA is TGCGCCAGCAGCTTGGGAGGGACTAGCAGATCCGAGCAGTACTTC. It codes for CASSLGGTSRSEQYF.

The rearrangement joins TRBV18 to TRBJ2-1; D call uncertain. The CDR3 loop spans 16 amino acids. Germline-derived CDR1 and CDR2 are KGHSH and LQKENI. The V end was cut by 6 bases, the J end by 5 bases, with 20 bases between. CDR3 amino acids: CASSPTALQSHNEQFF. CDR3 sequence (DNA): TGTGCCAGCTCCCCCACAGCCCTCCAATCACACAATGAGCAGTTCTTC.

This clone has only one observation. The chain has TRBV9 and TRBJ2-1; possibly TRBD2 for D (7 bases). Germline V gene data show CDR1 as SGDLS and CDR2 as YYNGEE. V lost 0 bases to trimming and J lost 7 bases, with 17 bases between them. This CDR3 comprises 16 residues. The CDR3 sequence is CASSVVGGRRLNEQFF. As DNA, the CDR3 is TGTGCCAGCAGCGTAGTCGGGGGGCGCAGGTTGAATGAGCAGTTCTTC.

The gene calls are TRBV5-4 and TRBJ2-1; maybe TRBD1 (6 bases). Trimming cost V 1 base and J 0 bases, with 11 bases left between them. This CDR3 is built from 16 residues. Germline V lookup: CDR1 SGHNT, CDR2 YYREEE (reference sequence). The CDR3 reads CASSLPTGISYNEQFF. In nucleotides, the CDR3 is TGTGCCAGCAGCTTGCCTACAGGGATCTCCTACAATGAGCAGTTCTTC.

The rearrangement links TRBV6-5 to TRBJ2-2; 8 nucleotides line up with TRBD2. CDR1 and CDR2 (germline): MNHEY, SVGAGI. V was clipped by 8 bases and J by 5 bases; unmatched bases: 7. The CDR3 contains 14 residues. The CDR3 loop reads CASLGLAETGELFF. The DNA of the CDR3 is TGTGCCAGCCTCGGACTAGCAGAAACCGGGGAGCTGTTTTTT.

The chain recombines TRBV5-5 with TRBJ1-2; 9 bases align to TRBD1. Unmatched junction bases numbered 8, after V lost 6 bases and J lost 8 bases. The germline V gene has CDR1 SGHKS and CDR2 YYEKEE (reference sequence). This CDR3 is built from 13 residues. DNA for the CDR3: TGTGCCAGCAACTTACAGGGGGCGGGAGGCTACACCTTC. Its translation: CASNLQGAGGYTF.

CDR3 loop: CSVEPGSANIQYF. The CDR3, as DNA: TGCAGCGTTGAACCGGGGTCCGCAAACATTCAGTACTTC. The V and J genes are TRBV29-1 and TRBJ2-4; maybe TRBD2 (5 bases). Trimming removed 2 bases from V and 6 bases from J, with 11 bases in between. The CDR3 length is 13 residues. The germline V gene encodes CDR1 SQVTM and CDR2 ANQGSEA.

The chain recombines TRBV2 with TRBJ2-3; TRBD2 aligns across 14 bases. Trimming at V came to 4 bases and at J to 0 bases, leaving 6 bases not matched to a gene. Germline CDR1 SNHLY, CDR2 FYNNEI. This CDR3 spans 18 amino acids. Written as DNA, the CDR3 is TGTGCCAGCAGTGGACTAGCGGGAGGGGGATCTAGCACAGATACGCAGTATTTT. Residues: CASSGLAGGGSSTDTQYF.

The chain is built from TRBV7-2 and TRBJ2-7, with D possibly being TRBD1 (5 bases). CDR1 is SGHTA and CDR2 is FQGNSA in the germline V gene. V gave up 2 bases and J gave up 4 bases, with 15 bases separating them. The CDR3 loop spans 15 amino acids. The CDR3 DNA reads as TGTGCCAGCAGCTTAAGGACAATTAGGGGATACGAGCAGTACTTC. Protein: CASSLRTIRGYEQYF.

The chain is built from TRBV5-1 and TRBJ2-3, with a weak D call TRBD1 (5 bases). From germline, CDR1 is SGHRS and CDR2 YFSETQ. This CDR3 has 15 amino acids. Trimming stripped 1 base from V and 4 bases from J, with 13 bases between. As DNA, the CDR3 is TGCGCCAGCAGCTTGTCCAGGGCCAGCGCAGATACGCAGTATTTT. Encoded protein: CASSLSRASADTQYF.

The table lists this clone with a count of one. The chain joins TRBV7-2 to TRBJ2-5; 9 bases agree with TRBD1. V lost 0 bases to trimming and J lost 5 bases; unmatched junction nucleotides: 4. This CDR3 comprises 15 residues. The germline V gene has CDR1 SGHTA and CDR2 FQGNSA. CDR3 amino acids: CASSLASTGGETQYF. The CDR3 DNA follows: TGTGCCAGCAGCTTAGCGTCGACAGGGGGGGAGACCCAGTACTTC.

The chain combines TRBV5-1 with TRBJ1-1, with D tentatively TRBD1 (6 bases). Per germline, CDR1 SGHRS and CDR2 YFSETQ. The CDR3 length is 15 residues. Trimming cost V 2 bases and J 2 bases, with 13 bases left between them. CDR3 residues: CASSFNSGVNTEAFF. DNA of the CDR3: TGCGCCAGCAGCTTTAATTCAGGGGTAAACACTGAAGCTTTCTTT.

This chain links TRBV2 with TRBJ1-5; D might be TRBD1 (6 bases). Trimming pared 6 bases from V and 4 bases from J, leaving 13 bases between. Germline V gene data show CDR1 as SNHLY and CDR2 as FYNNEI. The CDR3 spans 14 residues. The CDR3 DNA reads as TGTGCCAGCAGCGGGGACACGCCGAATCAGCCCCAGCATTTT. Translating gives CASSGDTPNQPQHF.

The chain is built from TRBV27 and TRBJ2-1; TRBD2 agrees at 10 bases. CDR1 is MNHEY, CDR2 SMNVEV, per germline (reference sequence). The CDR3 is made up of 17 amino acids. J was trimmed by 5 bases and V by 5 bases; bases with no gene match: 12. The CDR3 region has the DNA TGTGCCAGCAGTATCCGGATAGCGGGAGGCCCGCACAATGAGCAGTTCTTC. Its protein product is CASSIRIAGGPHNEQFF.

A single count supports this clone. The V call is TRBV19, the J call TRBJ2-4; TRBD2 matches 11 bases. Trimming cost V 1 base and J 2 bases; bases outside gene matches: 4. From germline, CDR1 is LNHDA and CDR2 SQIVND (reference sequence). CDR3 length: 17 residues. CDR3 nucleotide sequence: TGTGCCAGTAGTATAGCTCTAGCGGGGGGCACCAAAAACATTCAGTACTTC. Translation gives CASSIALAGGTKNIQYF.

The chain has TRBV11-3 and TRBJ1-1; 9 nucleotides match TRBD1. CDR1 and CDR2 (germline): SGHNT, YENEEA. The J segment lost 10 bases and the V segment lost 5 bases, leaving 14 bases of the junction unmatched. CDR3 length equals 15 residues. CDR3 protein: CASSLQTGGDPGAFF. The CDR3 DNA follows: TGTGCCAGCAGCCTACAAACAGGGGGCGACCCTGGAGCTTTCTTT.

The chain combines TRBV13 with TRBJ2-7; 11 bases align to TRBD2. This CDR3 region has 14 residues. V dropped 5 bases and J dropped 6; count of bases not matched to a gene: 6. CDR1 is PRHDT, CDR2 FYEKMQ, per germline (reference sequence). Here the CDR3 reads CASSPASGRLEQYF. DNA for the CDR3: TGTGCCAGCAGCCCCGCTAGCGGGAGGCTCGAGCAGTACTTC.

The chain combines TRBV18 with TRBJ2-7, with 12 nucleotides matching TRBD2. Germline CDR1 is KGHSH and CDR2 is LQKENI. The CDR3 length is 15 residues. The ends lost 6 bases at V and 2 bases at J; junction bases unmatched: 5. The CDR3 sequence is CASSPGLAGTYEQYF. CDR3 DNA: TGTGCCAGCTCCCCAGGACTAGCGGGAACCTACGAGCAGTACTTC.

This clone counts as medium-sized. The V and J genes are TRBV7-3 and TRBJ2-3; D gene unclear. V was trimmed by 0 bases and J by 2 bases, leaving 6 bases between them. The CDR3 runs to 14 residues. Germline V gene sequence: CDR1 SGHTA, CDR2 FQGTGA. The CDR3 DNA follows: TGTGCCAGCAGCTTAACGGCGGCCACAGATACGCAGTATTTT. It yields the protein CASSLTAATDTQYF.

The CDR3 reads CASSHGQSDQPQHF. Written as DNA, the CDR3 is TGCGCCAGCAGCCATGGACAGAGTGATCAGCCCCAGCATTTT. This chain joins TRBV4-3 and TRBJ1-5, with D tentatively TRBD1 (6 bases). Germline V CDR1 and CDR2: LGHNA, YSLEER. The CDR3 has 14 amino acids. The ends were cut back, 3 bases at V and 5 bases at J, with 11 bases in the middle.

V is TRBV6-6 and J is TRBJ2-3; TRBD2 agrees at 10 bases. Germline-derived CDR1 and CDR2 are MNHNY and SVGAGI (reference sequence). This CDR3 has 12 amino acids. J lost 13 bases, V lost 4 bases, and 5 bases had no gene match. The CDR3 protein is CASSFTSGIKYF. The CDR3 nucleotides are TGTGCCAGCAGTTTTACTAGCGGGATTAAGTATTTT.

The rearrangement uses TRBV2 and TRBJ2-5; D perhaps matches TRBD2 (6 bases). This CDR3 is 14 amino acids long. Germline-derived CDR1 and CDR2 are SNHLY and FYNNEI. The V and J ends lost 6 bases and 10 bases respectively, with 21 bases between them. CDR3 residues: CASRSQGVGGYQYF. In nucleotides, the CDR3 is TGTGCCAGCAGATCCCAAGGCGTGGGGGGTTACCAGTACTTC. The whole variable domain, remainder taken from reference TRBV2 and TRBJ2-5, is EPEVTQTPSHQVTQMGQEVILRCVPISNHLYFYWYRQILGQKVEFLVSFYNNEISEKSEIFDDQFSVERPDGSNFTLKIRSTKLEDSAMYFCASRSQGVGGYQYFGPGTRLLVL.